These 4 T cell receptor beta chains came from one sample sequenced in a study of cytomegalovirus exposure and HLA in healthy donors. PCR involved 60 Vbeta and 13 Jbeta primers. The protocol was immunoSEQ multiplex PCR, while the TCRdb copy is restricted to in-frame clones and leaves out a portion. The table records about 160,000 clones, 82% of them present only once. What was sequenced was PBMCs. The origin of the receptors is a girl aged 5-17 years in good health and CMV-seropositive.

V and J are TRBV28 and TRBJ1-2; no clear D gene. Deletions cut 4 bases from V and 5 bases from J, with 11 bases between. The V gene's germline CDR1 is MDHEN and CDR2 SYDVKM. The CDR3 extends over 13 amino acids. The CDR3 loop reads CASSSTVSYGYTF. CDR3 nucleotides: TGTGCCAGCAGTTCTACAGTCTCTTATGGCTACACCTTC.

There are a few counts of this clone. The chain has TRBV28 and TRBJ2-7, with TRBD2 identical over 7 bases. The CDR3 consists of 16 residues. The J segment lost 1 base and the V segment lost 6 bases, leaving 12 bases of the junction unmatched. CDR1 and CDR2 (germline): MDHEN, SYDVKM. In DNA, the CDR3 is TGTGCCAGCAGCTCCTACCTGACGGGGGGTTCCTACGAGCAGTACTTC. Its translation: CASSSYLTGGSYEQYF.

The chain carries TRBV2 and TRBJ2-4; tentatively, D is TRBD2 (6 bases). The germline gives CDR1 SNHLY, CDR2 FYNNEI. CDR3 length equals 14 residues. V lost 6 bases and J 6 bases, leaving 15 bases between the germline ends. The CDR3 is CASRPFQGGNIQYF. CDR3 bases: TGTGCCAGCAGGCCCTTCCAGGGAGGAAACATTCAGTACTTC.

This chain uses TRBV27 with TRBJ2-3; D uncertain. The V end was cut by 2 bases, the J end by 7 bases, with 16 bases between. CDR1 MNHEY and CDR2 SMNVEV come from the germline V gene (reference sequence). The CDR3 loop spans 15 amino acids. The CDR3: CASSLGRSYMHTQYF. CDR3 sequence (DNA): TGTGCCAGCAGTTTAGGCCGGAGTTATATGCATACGCAGTATTTT.